The 8 T cell receptor beta chains below were found in one sample sequenced in a study of identical twins. MiXCR, run by TCRdb on the 5' RACE reads, gives a single entry per CDR3 protein. The sample records fewer than 350,000 distinct CDR3 sequences, 6.5% to 9.5% being singletons. The data also belong to a second study, concerning yellow fever vaccine responses in identical twins.

The sample consisted of memory (CD45RO+) T cells sorted from blood. These receptors were obtained from a woman aged 18-29 years in good health.

The gene calls are TRBV2 and TRBJ2-1; 12 positions match TRBD2. V lost 4 bases, J lost 4 bases, and 5 bases stayed unmatched. The CDR3 runs 16 residues. Germline V gene sequence: CDR1 SNHLY, CDR2 FYNNEI. The CDR3 nucleotides read TGTGCCAGCAGTGTTGAACTAGCGGGGGGATACAATGAGCAGTTCTTC. It encodes CASSVELAGGYNEQFF.

This clonotype was counted between two and nine times. The chain uses TRBV28 and TRBJ1-1; D call uncertain. Germline V gene sequence: CDR1 MDHEN, CDR2 SYDVKM. V dropped 4 bases and J dropped 8 bases, with 8 bases sitting between them. The CDR3 length is 11 residues. CDR3 in DNA: TGTGCCAGCAGTTCCCCGGGAGAAGCTTTCTTT. Protein: CASSSPGEAFF.

The chain recombines TRBV24-1 with TRBJ2-2; maybe TRBD1 (5 bases). Per germline, CDR1 KGHDR and CDR2 SFDVKD. The CDR3 is 17 amino acids. V was trimmed by 1 base and J by 1 base, leaving 12 bases between them. The CDR3 DNA sequence: TGTGCCACCAGTGATTTACAGGTGTGGAGGAACACCGGGGAGCTGTTTTTT. Translated, it gives CATSDLQVWRNTGELFF.

V usage is TRBV12-3 or TRBV12-4 and J usage is TRBJ1-2, with 7 bases matching TRBD1. The CDR3 contains 13 residues. The junction had 6 bases not matched to a gene; V was cut back by 6 bases and J by 5 bases. The CDR3 region is CASSKTGFYGYTF. Written as DNA, the CDR3 is TGTGCCAGCAGCAAGACAGGGTTTTATGGCTACACCTTC.

The V gene is TRBV20-1, the J gene TRBJ2-3, with D possibly matching TRBD1 (6 bases). The ends were cut back, 4 bases at V and 5 bases at J, with 16 bases in the middle. CDR3 length equals 14 residues. Looked up from germline, CDR1 is DFQATT and CDR2 is SNEGSKA (reference sequence). This CDR3 is CSANRDHRVDTQYF. CDR3 nucleotides: TGCAGTGCTAACAGGGACCACAGGGTAGATACGCAGTATTTT.

This clonotype was picked up a small number of times. This chain joins TRBV6-4 and TRBJ2-1; 12 bases are shared with TRBD2. This CDR3 comprises 15 residues. Germline CDR1 and CDR2: MRHNA and SNTAGT. J was trimmed by 5 bases and V by 3 bases; bases with no gene match: 2. CDR3 region: CASSETSGRHNEQFF. CDR3 coding DNA: TGTGCCAGCAGTGAAACTAGCGGGAGGCACAATGAGCAGTTCTTC.

This clonotype appeared many times. This chain joins TRBV27 and TRBJ1-3, with no clear D. Germline V gene lookup returns CDR1 MNHEY and CDR2 SMNVEV (reference sequence). The CDR3 consists of 11 residues. V was cut by 7 bases and J by 4 bases, with 5 bases left in between. CDR3 loop: CASKKGNTIYF. The CDR3 bases are TGTGCCAGCAAGAAGGGAAACACCATATATTTT.

J is TRBJ2-5 and V is TRBV11-2, with 15 bases fitting TRBD2. The CDR3 is made up of 19 amino acids. In germline, CDR1 is SGHAT, CDR2 FQNNGV. V lost 4 bases and J lost 1; bases outside the gene matches: 10. Here the CDR3 reads CASSSQPGLAGGIQETQYF. Here the CDR3 DNA reads TGTGCCAGCAGCTCACAACCGGGACTAGCGGGGGGAATCCAAGAGACCCAGTACTTC.